Listed below are T cell receptor beta chains from one sample, sequenced in a study of long-term antiretroviral therapy in people with HIV. Profiled with immunoSEQ multiplex PCR; TCRdb holds only in-frame clones, not every one. The table lists around 16,000 clones, over 70% of them singletons. The sequences come from unsorted PBMCs, collected about 1.3 years before starting antiretroviral therapy. Receptor source: a man between 25 and 39 years old with HIV. The CDR3 runs from the conserved cysteine through the conserved F or W. The order of the fields is J gene, D gene, V gene, clone size, CDR3 protein, CDR3 DNA. A D gene is named only where the DNA matches it firmly. Expanded clones get a size class; other rows say once, few or many, or leave the size out.

TRBJ1-1,NA,TRBV20-1,NA,CSARPAAEAFF,TGCAGTGCTAGGCCGGCTGCTGAAGCTTTCTTT
TRBJ2-2,NA,TRBV7-3,NA,CASSPRTQGGELFF,TGTGCCAGCAGCCCCAGGACCCAAGGAGGGGAGCTGTTTTTT
TRBJ2-7,TRBD2,TRBV29-1,NA,CSVGTSGRSIYEQYF,TGCAGCGTAGGGACTAGCGGGCGTTCCATTTACGAGCAGTACTTC
TRBJ2-7,NA,TRBV18,once,CASSPTGSSYEQYF,TGTGCCAGCTCACCAACAGGGAGCTCCTACGAGCAGTACTTC
TRBJ1-2,NA,TRBV29-1,NA,CSVALTGNNYGYTF,TGCAGCGTTGCACTCACAGGGAACAACTATGGCTACACCTTC
TRBJ1-5,NA,TRBV2,NA,CASRGERTQPQHF,TGTGCCAGCAGGGGGGAACGAACTCAGCCCCAGCATTTT
TRBJ1-2,NA,TRBV19,once,CASSIDPGQIGAGYTF,TGTGCCAGTAGTATAGACCCGGGGCAGATAGGCGCTGGCTACACCTTC
TRBJ2-2,TRBD1,TRBV11-3,NA,CASSRTGDTGELFF,TGTGCCAGCAGCCGGACAGGGGACACCGGGGAGCTGTTTTTT
TRBJ2-1,NA,TRBV29-1,NA,CSVVRGARDEQFF,TGCAGCGTTGTCCGGGGGGCCCGGGATGAGCAGTTCTTC
TRBJ2-7,NA,TRBV30,NA,CAWTRGGTDYEQYF,TGTGCCTGGACCCGAGGGGGGACGGACTACGAGCAGTACTTC
TRBJ1-1,NA,TRBV7-2,NA,CASSSDRSMNTEAFF,TGTGCCAGCAGCTCAGACAGGAGCATGAACACTGAAGCTTTCTTT
TRBJ2-7,NA,TRBV6-6,NA,CASSSYRDPYEQYF,TGTGCCAGCAGTTCATACCGGGACCCCTACGAGCAGTACTTC
TRBJ1-1,NA,TRBV7-9,NA,CASSSGLLEAFF,TGTGCCAGCAGCTCCGGACTGCTTGAAGCTTTCTTT
TRBJ2-1,NA,TRBV9,NA,CASSPRNGLNEQFF,TGTGCCAGCAGCCCCCGCAATGGTCTAAATGAGCAGTTCTTC
TRBJ2-7,NA,TRBV7-9,once,CASSPNYEQYF,TGTGCCAGCAGCCCGAACTACGAGCAGTACTTC
TRBJ2-7,NA,TRBV11-2,NA,CASSLNGGPYEQYF,TGTGCCAGCAGCTTAAACGGGGGACCCTACGAGCAGTACTTC
TRBJ2-3,NA,TRBV5-1,once,CASSLVGAHTDTQYF,TGCGCCAGCAGCTTGGTGGGGGCCCACACAGATACGCAGTATTTT
TRBJ1-1,NA,TRBV6-1,NA,CASRGAPGTEAFF,TGTGCCAGCAGGGGGGCTCCGGGCACTGAAGCTTTCTTT
TRBJ2-2,NA,TRBV25-1,NA,CASSELGAGDTGELFF,TGTGCCAGCAGTGAATTGGGGGCGGGGGACACCGGGGAGCTGTTTTTT
TRBJ1-3,NA,TRBV4-1,NA,CASSQVSPAGNTIYF,TGCGCCAGCAGCCAAGTTAGCCCGGCTGGAAACACCATATATTTT
TRBJ2-2,NA,TRBV5-4,NA,CASSFFGGAGELFF,TGTGCCAGCAGCTTCTTCGGAGGCGCCGGGGAGCTGTTTTTT
TRBJ1-6,NA,TRBV2,NA,CASRAGGLRSPLHF,TGTGCCAGCAGGGCAGGCGGGCTCAGGTCACCCCTCCACTTT
TRBJ2-1,NA,TRBV23-1,NA,CASSFQGNEQFF,TGCGCCAGCAGTTTCCAGGGGAATGAGCAGTTCTTC
TRBJ1-5,NA,TRBV27,NA,CASSPYRAEQPQHF,TGTGCCAGCAGTCCATACAGGGCTGAACAGCCCCAGCATTTT
TRBJ2-1,NA,TRBV11-2,NA,CASSGGEISYNEQFF,TGTGCCAGCAGCGGTGGAGAGATCTCCTACAATGAGCAGTTCTTC
TRBJ1-2,TRBD1,TRBV29-1,NA,CSGGQGDSYYGYTF,TGCAGCGGAGGGCAGGGGGATAGTTACTATGGCTACACCTTC
TRBJ2-7,NA,TRBV25-1,NA,CASSTPPKDEQYF,TGTGCCAGCTCAACGCCGCCAAAGGACGAGCAGTACTTC
TRBJ2-3,TRBD2,TRBV7-3,NA,CASSFGLAGAGTDTQYF,TGTGCCAGCAGCTTCGGTCTAGCGGGAGCGGGCACAGATACGCAGTATTTT
TRBJ2-7,TRBD1,TRBV7-9,once,CASSSLSSDRGRPYEQYF,TGTGCCAGCAGCAGCCTAAGCTCGGACAGGGGGCGCCCCTACGAGCAGTACTTC
TRBJ2-2,TRBD1,TRBV6-4,NA,CASKGQGGTGELFF,TGTGCCAGCAAAGGACAGGGAGGCACCGGGGAGCTGTTTTTT
TRBJ1-1,NA,TRBV9,few,CASSVGDTEAFF,TGTGCCAGCAGCGTAGGGGACACTGAAGCTTTCTTT
TRBJ2-3,NA,TRBV5-4,NA,CASSLIGRQGGKDTQYF,TGTGCCAGCAGCTTGATTGGCCGGCAGGGGGGTAAGGATACGCAGTATTTT
TRBJ1-6,NA,TRBV11-2,NA,CASSLDRFNSPLHF,TGTGCCAGCAGCTTAGACAGGTTCAATTCACCCCTCCACTTT
TRBJ2-1,NA,TRBV9,few,CASSPQGNSYNEQFF,TGTGCCAGCAGCCCCCAGGGGAACTCCTACAATGAGCAGTTCTTC
TRBJ2-5,TRBD1,TRBV5-1,NA,CASSRTGAGETQYF,TGCGCCAGCAGCCGTACAGGGGCAGGCGAGACCCAGTACTTC
TRBJ1-2,NA,TRBV14,NA,CASSQHAREAYGYTF,TGTGCCAGCAGCCAACATGCCAGGGAAGCCTATGGCTACACCTTC
TRBJ2-7,NA,TRBV19,NA,CASQPPGQLSEQYF,TGTGCCTCACAGCCCCCGGGACAATTGAGCGAGCAGTACTTC
TRBJ1-5,NA,TRBV29-1,NA,CSGTSQDRQQPQHF,TGCAGCGGGACCTCCCAGGACAGACAACAGCCCCAGCATTTT
TRBJ1-1,TRBD1,TRBV18,NA,CASSWRGQNTEAFF,TGTGCCAGCTCATGGAGGGGGCAGAACACTGAAGCTTTCTTT
TRBJ2-7,TRBD1,TRBV5-1,NA,CASSLVGAGGYEQYF,TGCGCCAGCAGCTTGGTCGGGGCAGGGGGCTACGAGCAGTACTTC
TRBJ2-5,TRBD2,TRBV27,NA,CASSLLGGGQETQYF,TGTGCCAGCAGTTTATTGGGGGGGGGCCAAGAGACCCAGTACTTC
TRBJ1-2,NA,TRBV7-3,NA,CASSPSGGYGYTF,TGTGCCAGCAGCCCAAGTGGGGGGTATGGCTACACCTTC
TRBJ1-1,NA,TRBV19,NA,CASKTPGDTEAFF,TGTGCCAGTAAAACCCCAGGGGACACTGAAGCTTTCTTT
TRBJ1-2,NA,TRBV18,NA,CASRGNYGYTF,TGTGCCTCCCGAGGGAACTATGGCTACACCTTC
TRBJ2-7,TRBD1,TRBV6-5,once,CASSRDRERYEQYF,TGTGCCAGCAGCCGCGACAGGGAACGCTACGAGCAGTACTTC
TRBJ2-5,NA,TRBV2,once,CASSEGRGRWETQYF,TGTGCCAGCAGTGAAGGGAGGGGGCGCTGGGAGACCCAGTACTTC
TRBJ2-7,NA,TRBV6-5,NA,CASSLLGEWYEQYF,TGTGCCAGCAGCCTGCTGGGGGAGTGGTACGAGCAGTACTTC
TRBJ2-5,NA,TRBV6-6,once,CASSYDGQRGRETQYF,TGTGCCAGCAGTTACGACGGACAGAGAGGAAGAGAGACCCAGTACTTC
TRBJ1-1,NA,TRBV19,NA,CASSISGATEAFF,TGTGCCAGTAGTATATCGGGGGCCACTGAAGCTTTCTTT
TRBJ2-7,TRBD1,TRBV11-2,few,CASSRDRVIGEQYF,TGTGCCAGCAGTCGGGACAGGGTAATCGGCGAGCAGTACTTC
TRBJ1-1,NA,TRBV15,few,CATSLTINTEAFF,TGTGCCACCAGCTTGACAATTAACACTGAAGCTTTCTTT
TRBJ2-2,NA,TRBV4-3,NA,CASSQGRGSSTGELFF,TGCGCCAGCAGCCAAGGCAGGGGATCGAGCACCGGGGAGCTGTTTTTT
TRBJ2-5,NA,TRBV7-9,NA,CASSQILQETQYF,TGTGCCAGCAGCCAGATTCTTCAAGAGACCCAGTACTTC